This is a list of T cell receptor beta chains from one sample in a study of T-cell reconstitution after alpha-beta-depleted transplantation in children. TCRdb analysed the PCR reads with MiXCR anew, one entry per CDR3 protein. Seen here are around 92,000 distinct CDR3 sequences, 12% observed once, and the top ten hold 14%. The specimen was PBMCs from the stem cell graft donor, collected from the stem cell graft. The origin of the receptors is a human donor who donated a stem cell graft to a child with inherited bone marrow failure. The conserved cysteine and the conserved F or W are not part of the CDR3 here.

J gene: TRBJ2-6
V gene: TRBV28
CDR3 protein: ASSPPGSGANVLT

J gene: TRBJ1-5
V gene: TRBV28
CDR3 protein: ASSLMGNSNQPQH

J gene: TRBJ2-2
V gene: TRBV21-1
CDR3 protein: ASSNLRQATGELF

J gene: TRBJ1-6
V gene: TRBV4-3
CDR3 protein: ASSQEGDLYSPLH

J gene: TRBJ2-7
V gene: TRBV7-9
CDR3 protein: GSSLRAYEQY

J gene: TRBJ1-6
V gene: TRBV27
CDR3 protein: ASSPIATTGHNSPLH

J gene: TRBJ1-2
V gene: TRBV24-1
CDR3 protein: ATSDTGGNGPSYGYT

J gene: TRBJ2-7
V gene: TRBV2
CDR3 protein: ASKAGQINYEQY

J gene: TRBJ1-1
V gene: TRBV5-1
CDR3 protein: ASSLDAGGNTEAF

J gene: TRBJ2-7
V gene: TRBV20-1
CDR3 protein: SARGDDSYEQY

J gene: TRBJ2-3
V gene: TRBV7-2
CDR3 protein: ASSSQRVTDTQY

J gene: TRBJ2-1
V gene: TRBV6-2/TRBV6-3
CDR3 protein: ASSYVTGNSYNEQF

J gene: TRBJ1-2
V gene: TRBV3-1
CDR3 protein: ASSHGRGYT

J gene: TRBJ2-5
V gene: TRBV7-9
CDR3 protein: ASSLQNWEETQY

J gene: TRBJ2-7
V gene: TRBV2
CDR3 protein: ASRTGQGLHEQY

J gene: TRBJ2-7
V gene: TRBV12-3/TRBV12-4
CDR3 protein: ASSLMDTSYEQY

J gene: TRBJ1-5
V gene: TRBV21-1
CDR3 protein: ASSKDSNQPQH

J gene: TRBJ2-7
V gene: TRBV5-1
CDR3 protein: ASSSPSGGPSYEQY

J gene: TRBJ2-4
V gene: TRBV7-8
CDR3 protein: ASSPPRRLGAKNIQY

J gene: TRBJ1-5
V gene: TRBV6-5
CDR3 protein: ASSYGQGFRQPQH

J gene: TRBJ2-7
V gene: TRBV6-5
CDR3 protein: ASSSQGSKGYEQY

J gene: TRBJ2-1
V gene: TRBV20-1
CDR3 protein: SAISAGDNEQF

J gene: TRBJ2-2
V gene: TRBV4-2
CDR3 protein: ASSPWDRNTGELF

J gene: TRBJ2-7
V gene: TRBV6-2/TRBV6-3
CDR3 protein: ASSVTVRLRTYEQY

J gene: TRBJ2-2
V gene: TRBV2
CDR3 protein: ASSERGPGELF

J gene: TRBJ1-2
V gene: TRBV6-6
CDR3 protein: ASTQGGAYGYT

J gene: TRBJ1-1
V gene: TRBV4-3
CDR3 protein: ASSQGGGKTEAF

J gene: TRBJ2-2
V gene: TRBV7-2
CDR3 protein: ASSVRDRLTGELF

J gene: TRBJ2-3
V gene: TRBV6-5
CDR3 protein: ASSYRDGSTDTQY

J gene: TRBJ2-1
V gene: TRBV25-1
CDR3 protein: ASSGTSGADSYNEQF

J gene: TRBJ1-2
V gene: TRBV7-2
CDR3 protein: ASSQRISSYGYT

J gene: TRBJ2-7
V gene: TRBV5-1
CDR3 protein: ASSWTPAYEQY

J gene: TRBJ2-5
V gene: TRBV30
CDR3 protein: AWSLASGQETQY

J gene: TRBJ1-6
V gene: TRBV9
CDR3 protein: ASSLNDGGDSPLH

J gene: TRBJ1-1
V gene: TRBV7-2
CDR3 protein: ASSFVGGAGTEAF

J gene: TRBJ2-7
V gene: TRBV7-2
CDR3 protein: ASSSGYTGTYEQY

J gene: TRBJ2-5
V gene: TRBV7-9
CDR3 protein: ASSLALQETQY

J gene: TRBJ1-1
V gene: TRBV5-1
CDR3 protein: ASSWTVNTEAF

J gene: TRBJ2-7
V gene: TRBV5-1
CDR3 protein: ASSSRTGDYYEQY

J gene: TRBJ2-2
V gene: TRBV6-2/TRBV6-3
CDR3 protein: ASSYGTGNTGELF

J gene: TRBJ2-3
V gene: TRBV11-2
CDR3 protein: ASSLEPGRPSTDTQY

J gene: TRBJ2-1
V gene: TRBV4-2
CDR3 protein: ASSLGTANYNEQF

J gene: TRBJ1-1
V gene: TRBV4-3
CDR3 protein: ASSQDPLDSLGTEAF

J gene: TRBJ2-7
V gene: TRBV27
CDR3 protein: ASSPLRSYEQY

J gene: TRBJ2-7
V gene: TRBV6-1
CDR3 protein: ASSLAGDYEQY

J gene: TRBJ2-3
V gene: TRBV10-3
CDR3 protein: AISESSRGPSTDTQY

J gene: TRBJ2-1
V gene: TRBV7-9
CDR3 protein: ASSPRGSGITSSYNEQF

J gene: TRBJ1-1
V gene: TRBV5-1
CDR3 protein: ASSVDRGGTEAF

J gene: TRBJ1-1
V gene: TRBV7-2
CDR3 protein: ASSLSTGRDTEAF

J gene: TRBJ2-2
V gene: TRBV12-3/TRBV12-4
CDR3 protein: ASSPQGGPNTGELF

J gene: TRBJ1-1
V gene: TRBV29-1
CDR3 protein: SVEVVAGGHAF

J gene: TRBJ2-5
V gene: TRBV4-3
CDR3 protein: AISQEGHGDSQETQY

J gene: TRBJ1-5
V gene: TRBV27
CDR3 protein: ASSLLSPRGGMSNQPQH

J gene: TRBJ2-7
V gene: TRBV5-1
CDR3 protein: ASSLALGQRTSGSGPYEQY